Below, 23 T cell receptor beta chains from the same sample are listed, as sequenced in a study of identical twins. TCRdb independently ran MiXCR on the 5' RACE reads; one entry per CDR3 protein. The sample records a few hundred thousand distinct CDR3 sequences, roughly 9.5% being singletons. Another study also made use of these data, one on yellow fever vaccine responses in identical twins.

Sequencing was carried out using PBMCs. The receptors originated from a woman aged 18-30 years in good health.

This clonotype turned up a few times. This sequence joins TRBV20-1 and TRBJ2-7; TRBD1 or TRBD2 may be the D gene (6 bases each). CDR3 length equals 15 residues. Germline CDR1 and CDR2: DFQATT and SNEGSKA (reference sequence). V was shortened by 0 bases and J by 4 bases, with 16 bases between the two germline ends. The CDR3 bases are TGCAGTGCTAGAGACCGGGGGCAAACTCCATACGAGCAGTACTTC. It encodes CSARDRGQTPYEQYF.

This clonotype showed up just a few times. This chain's CDR3 is CTCCLLDRGSRVNDNEQFF. CDR3 bases: TGTACCTGCTGTTTGCTAGACAGGGGGAGCCGGGTAAACGACAATGAGCAGTTCTTC. V is TRBV12-3 or TRBV12-4 and J is TRBJ2-1; TRBD1 matches 9 bases. The CDR3 runs 19 residues.

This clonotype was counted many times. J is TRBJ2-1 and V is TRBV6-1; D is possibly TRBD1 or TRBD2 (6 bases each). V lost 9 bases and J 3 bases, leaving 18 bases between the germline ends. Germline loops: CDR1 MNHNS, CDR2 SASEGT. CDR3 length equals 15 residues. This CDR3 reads CASTIFRGGYNEQFF. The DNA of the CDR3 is TGTGCCAGTACCATCTTCAGGGGAGGCTACAATGAGCAGTTCTTC.

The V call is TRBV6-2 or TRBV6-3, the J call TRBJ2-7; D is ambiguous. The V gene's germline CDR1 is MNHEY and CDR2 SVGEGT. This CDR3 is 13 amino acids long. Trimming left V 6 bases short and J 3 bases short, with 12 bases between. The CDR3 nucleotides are TGTGCCAGCAGGTTCGTGAATAGCTACGAGCAGTACTTC. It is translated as CASRFVNSYEQYF.

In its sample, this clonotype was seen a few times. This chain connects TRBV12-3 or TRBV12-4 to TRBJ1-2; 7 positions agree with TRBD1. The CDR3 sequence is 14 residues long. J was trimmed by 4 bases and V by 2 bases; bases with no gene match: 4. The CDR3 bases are TGTGCCAGCAGTTTAAACCGACAGGGCTATGGCTACACCTTC. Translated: CASSLNRQGYGYTF.

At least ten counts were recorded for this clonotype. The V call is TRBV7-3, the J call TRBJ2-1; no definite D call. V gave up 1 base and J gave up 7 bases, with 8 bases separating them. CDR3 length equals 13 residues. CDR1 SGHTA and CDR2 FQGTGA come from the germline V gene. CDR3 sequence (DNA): TGTGCCAGCAGCTTAATGTCCTTGAATGAGCAGTTCTTC. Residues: CASSLMSLNEQFF. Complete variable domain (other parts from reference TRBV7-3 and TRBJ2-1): GAGVSQTPSNKVTEKGKYVELRCDPISGHTALYWYRQSLGQGPEFLIYFQGTGAADDSGLPNDRFFAVRPEGSVSTLKIQRTERGDSAVYLCASSLMSLNEQFFGPGTRLTVL.

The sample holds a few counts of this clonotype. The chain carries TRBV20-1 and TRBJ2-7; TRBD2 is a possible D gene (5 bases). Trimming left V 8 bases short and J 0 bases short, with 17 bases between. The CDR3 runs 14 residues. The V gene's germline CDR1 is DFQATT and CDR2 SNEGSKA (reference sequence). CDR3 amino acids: CSPKTGNPSYEQYF. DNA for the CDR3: TGCAGTCCAAAGACGGGGAATCCCTCCTACGAGCAGTACTTC.

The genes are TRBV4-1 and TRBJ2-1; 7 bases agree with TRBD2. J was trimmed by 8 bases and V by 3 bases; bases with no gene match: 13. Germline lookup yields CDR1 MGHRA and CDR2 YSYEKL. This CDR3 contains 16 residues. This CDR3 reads CASSQGTGGRWYEQFF. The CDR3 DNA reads TGCGCCAGCAGCCAGGGCACTGGCGGGAGATGGTATGAGCAGTTCTTC.

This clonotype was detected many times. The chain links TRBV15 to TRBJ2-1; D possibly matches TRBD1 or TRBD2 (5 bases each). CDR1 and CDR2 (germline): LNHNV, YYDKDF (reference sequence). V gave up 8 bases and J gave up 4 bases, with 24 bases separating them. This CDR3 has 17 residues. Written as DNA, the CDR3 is TGTGCCACCGGCAAGGTGGGGGAATCAACGAATTACAATGAGCAGTTCTTC. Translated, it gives CATGKVGESTNYNEQFF.

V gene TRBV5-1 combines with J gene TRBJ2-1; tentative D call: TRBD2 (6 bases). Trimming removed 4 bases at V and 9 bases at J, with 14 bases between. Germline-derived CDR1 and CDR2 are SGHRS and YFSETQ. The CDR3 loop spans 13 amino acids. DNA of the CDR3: TGCGCCAGCAGCACCGGAGGGGCGGGTGAGCAGTTCTTC. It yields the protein CASSTGGAGEQFF.

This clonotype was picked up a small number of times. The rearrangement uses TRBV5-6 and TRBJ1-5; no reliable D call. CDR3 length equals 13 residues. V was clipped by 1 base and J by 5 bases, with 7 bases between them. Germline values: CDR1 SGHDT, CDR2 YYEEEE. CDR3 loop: CASSLWMYQPQHF. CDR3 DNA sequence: TGTGCCAGCAGCTTGTGGATGTATCAGCCCCAGCATTTT. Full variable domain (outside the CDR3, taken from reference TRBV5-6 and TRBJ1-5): DAGVTQSPTHLIKTRGQQVTLRCSPKSGHDTVSWYQQALGQGPQFIFQYYEEEERQRGNFPDRFSGHQFPNYSSELNVNALLLGDSALYLCASSLWMYQPQHFGDGTRLSIL.

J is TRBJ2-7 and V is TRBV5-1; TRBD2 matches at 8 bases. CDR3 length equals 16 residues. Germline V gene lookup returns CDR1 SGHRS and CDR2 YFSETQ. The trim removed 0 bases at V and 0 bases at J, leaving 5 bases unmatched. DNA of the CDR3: TGCGCCAGCAGCTTGGGATACAGCGGGGGCTCCTACGAGCAGTACTTC. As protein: CASSLGYSGGSYEQYF.

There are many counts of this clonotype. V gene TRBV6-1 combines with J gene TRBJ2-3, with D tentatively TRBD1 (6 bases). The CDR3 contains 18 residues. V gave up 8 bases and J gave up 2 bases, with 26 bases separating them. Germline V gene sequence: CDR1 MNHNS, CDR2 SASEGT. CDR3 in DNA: TGTGCCAGCCTCCCATTTCAGGGGACGACAGGAACCACAGATACGCAGTATTTT. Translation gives CASLPFQGTTGTTDTQYF.

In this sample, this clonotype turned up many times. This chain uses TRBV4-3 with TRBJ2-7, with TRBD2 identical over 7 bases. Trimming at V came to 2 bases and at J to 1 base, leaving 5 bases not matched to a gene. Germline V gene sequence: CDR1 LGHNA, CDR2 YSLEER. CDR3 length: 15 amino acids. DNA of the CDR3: TGCGCCAGCAGCCAAAGGGGCGGGAGTTCCTACGAGCAGTACTTC. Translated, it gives CASSQRGGSSYEQYF.

Here the CDR3 reads CASSSPGTGWNEQFF. CDR3 bases: TGTGCCAGCAGCTCCCCCGGGACAGGCTGGAATGAGCAGTTCTTC. This rearrangement joins TRBV11-2 to TRBJ2-1; 8 bases are a match to TRBD1. The CDR3 contains 15 residues. From germline, CDR1 is SGHAT and CDR2 FQNNGV. With 4 bases clipped from V and 7 bases from J, the junction kept 9 bases outside the gene matches. The full variable domain, rest sourced from reference TRBV11-2 and TRBJ2-1, is EAGVAQSPRYKIIEKRQSVAFWCNPISGHATLYWYQQILGQGPKLLIQFQNNGVVDDSQLPKDRFSAERLKGVDSTLKIQPAKLEDSAVYLCASSSPGTGWNEQFFGPGTRLTVL.

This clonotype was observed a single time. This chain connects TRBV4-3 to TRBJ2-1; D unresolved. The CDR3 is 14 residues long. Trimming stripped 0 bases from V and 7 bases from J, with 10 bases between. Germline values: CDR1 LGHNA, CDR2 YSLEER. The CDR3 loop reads CASSQEVPGNEQFF. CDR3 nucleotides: TGCGCCAGCAGCCAAGAGGTCCCCGGGAATGAGCAGTTCTTC.

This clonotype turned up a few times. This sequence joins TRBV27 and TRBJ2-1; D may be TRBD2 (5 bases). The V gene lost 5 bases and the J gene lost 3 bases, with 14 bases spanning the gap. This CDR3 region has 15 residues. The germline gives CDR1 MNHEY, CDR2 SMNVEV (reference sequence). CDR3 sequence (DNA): TGTGCCAGCAGTCCTCCGGACTGGTTCTACAATGAGCAGTTCTTC. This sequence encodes CASSPPDWFYNEQFF.

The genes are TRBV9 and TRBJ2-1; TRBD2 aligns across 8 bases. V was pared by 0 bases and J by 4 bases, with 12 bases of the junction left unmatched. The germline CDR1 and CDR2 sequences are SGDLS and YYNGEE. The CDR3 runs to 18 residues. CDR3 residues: CASSVGLGGGREYNEQFF. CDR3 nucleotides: TGTGCCAGCAGCGTAGGCCTAGGCGGGGGGCGAGAATACAATGAGCAGTTCTTC.

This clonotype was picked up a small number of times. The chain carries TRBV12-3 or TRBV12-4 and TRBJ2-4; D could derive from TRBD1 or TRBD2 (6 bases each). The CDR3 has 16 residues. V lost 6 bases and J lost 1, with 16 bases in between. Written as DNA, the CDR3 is TGTGCCAGCAGGAGGGCCGGAGGGGGGGCCAAAAACATTCAGTACTTC. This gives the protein CASRRAGGGAKNIQYF.

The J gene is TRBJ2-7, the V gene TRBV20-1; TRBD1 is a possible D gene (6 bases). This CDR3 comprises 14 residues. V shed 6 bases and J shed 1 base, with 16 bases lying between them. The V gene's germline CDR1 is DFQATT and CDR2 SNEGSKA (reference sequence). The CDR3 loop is CSAKLSGTSYEQYF. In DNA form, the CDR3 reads TGCAGTGCCAAACTTTCGGGGACATCCTACGAGCAGTACTTC.

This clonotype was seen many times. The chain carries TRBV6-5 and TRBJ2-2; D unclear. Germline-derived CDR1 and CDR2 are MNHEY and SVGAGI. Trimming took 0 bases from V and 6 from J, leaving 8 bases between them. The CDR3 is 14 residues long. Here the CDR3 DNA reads TGTGCCAGCAGTTACTCGAGATCGTCCGGGGAGCTGTTTTTT. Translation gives CASSYSRSSGELFF.

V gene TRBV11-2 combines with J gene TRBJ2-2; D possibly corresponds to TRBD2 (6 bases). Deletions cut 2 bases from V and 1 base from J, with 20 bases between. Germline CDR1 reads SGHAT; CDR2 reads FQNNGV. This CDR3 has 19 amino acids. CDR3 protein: CASSLFYAGGTENTGELFF. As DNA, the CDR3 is TGTGCCAGCAGCTTATTCTATGCTGGCGGGACCGAGAACACCGGGGAGCTGTTTTTT. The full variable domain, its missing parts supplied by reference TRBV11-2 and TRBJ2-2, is EAGVAQSPRYKIIEKRQSVAFWCNPISGHATLYWYQQILGQGPKLLIQFQNNGVVDDSQLPKDRFSAERLKGVDSTLKIQPAKLEDSAVYLCASSLFYAGGTENTGELFFGEGSRLTVL.

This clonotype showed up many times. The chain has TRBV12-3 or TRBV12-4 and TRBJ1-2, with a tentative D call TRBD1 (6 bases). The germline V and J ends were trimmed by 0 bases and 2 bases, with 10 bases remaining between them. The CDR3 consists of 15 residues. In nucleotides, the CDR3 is TGTGCCAGCAGTTTAGCTAGGACAGCGAACTATGGCTACACCTTC. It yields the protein CASSLARTANYGYTF.